This is a list of T cell receptor beta chains from one sample in a study of identical twins. TCRdb redid the calling of the 5' RACE reads with MiXCR, one entry per CDR3 protein. The sample yields 420,000 or so distinct CDR3 sequences, about 18% seen once. The sample comprised naive T cells sorted from blood. Receptors originate from a man aged 50 to 59 in good health. The CDR3 runs from the conserved cysteine through the conserved F or W. The D gene is left open where the match is weak. The size entry is marked missing in some rows and otherwise reads once, few, many or a size class.

>TRBJ2-5|TRBV4-2|.|.
CASSQEGFEKGLETQYF
TGTGCCAGCAGCCAAGAGGGTTTTGAGAAGGGTTTAGAGACCCAGTACTTC
>TRBJ2-7|TRBV5-1|.|many
CASSSPGAQAEQYF
TGCGCCAGCAGCTCGCCAGGAGCCCAGGCCGAGCAGTACTTC
>TRBJ2-3|TRBV12-3/TRBV12-4|TRBD2|many
CASSPGLAGGLKPTDTQYF
TGTGCCAGCAGTCCCGGACTAGCGGGAGGGCTAAAACCAACAGATACGCAGTATTTT
>TRBJ2-5|TRBV20-1|TRBD2|.
CSGPSGGGQETQYF
TGCAGTGGCCCCAGCGGGGGAGGCCAAGAGACCCAGTACTTC
>TRBJ2-5|TRBV12-3/TRBV12-4|.|.
CASSLVSWETQYF
TGTGCCAGCAGTTTGGTGTCTTGGGAGACCCAGTACTTC
>TRBJ1-1|TRBV9|.|few
CASSVANTGKHSEAFF
TGTGCCAGCAGCGTAGCTAACACCGGGAAACACTCTGAAGCTTTCTTT
>TRBJ2-1|TRBV7-8|.|.
CASSLGVDEQFF
TGTGCCAGCAGCTTGGGAGTGGATGAGCAGTTCTTC
>TRBJ2-7|TRBV20-1|TRBD1|few
CSAGDRGQGEQYF
TGCAGTGCTGGGGACAGGGGGCAGGGCGAGCAGTACTTC
>TRBJ1-5|TRBV15|.|.
CATSRDLQGNQPQHF
TGTGCCACCAGCAGAGATCTTCAGGGCAATCAGCCCCAGCATTTT
>TRBJ2-7|TRBV4-2|.|.
CASSQDYGIAYEQYF
TGTGCCAGCAGCCAAGATTACGGCATAGCCTACGAGCAGTACTTC
>TRBJ1-1|TRBV7-9|TRBD1|few
CASSWGQTNTEAFF
TGTGCCAGCAGCTGGGGACAGACTAACACTGAAGCTTTCTTT
>TRBJ2-2|TRBV6-5|.|.
CASSYRAPLVRANTGELFF
TGTGCCAGCAGTTACCGGGCCCCCCTCGTGCGGGCCAACACCGGGGAGCTGTTTTTT
>TRBJ2-1|TRBV7-6|.|.
CASSRTNPGTRAGNEQFF
TGTGCCAGCAGCCGGACAAACCCCGGGACCCGAGCAGGCAATGAGCAGTTCTTC
>TRBJ2-1|TRBV7-2|TRBD2|few
CASSAGTSNEQFF
TGTGCCAGCAGCGCCGGGACTAGCAATGAGCAGTTCTTC
>TRBJ2-3|TRBV20-1|.|few
CSARAPGSTDTQYF
TGCAGTGCTAGGGCTCCAGGGTCCACAGATACGCAGTATTTT
>TRBJ2-6|TRBV4-1|.|few
CASSQQSSGANVLTF
TGCGCCAGCAGCCAACAGAGCTCTGGGGCCAACGTCCTGACTTTC
>TRBJ2-1|TRBV12-3/TRBV12-4|TRBD2|few
CASSFGLAGYGEQFF
TGTGCCAGCAGTTTCGGACTAGCGGGGTACGGTGAGCAGTTCTTC
>TRBJ2-3|TRBV18|.|many
CASSPVGNRADTQYF
TGTGCCAGCTCACCAGTGGGGAACCGCGCAGATACGCAGTATTTT
>TRBJ2-2|TRBV12-3/TRBV12-4|.|.
CASSLAGGSGELFF
TGTGCCAGCAGTTTAGCGGGGGGATCCGGGGAGCTGTTTTTT
>TRBJ2-5|TRBV6-1|TRBD1|.
CASRRQGAFQETQYF
TGTGCCAGCAGACGACAGGGGGCATTTCAGGAGACCCAGTACTTC
>TRBJ2-1|TRBV5-1|.|many
CASSLVFEQGWFF
TGCGCCAGCAGCTTGGTTTTTGAGCAGGGCTGGTTCTTC
>TRBJ1-1|TRBV4-1|.|many
CASSPSKGYAAFF
TGCGCCAGCAGCCCCTCCAAGGGGTACGCAGCTTTCTTT
>TRBJ2-7|TRBV5-1|.|few
CASSLEPGRPQEQYF
TGCGCCAGCAGCTTGGAACCGGGACGGCCTCAGGAGCAGTACTTC
>TRBJ2-3|TRBV10-3|TRBD2|few
CAISPAGGPGDTQYF
TGTGCCATCTCCCCCGCGGGGGGGCCCGGAGATACGCAGTATTTT
>TRBJ2-7|TRBV2|.|.
CATTRDSYEQYF
TGTGCCACCACCCGGGACTCCTACGAGCAGTACTTC
>TRBJ2-1|TRBV4-2|TRBD2|.
CASSPMGERGSSSYNEQFF
TGTGCCAGCAGCCCGATGGGGGAGCGGGGGTCCTCCTCCTACAATGAGCAGTTCTTC
>TRBJ2-1|TRBV29-1|TRBD2|.
CSVEAMGLAAYNEQFF
TGCAGCGTTGAAGCCATGGGGCTAGCGGCCTACAATGAGCAGTTCTTC
>TRBJ2-3|TRBV12-3/TRBV12-4|.|few
CASRRTGAHTSTDTQYF
TGTGCCAGCAGAAGGACCGGGGCCCATACGAGCACAGATACGCAGTATTTT
>TRBJ2-7|TRBV7-2|.|.
CASSTRQDFGEQYF
TGTGCCAGCAGCACAAGACAGGACTTCGGGGAGCAGTACTTC
>TRBJ2-3|TRBV20-1|.|.
CSARITTDTQYF
TGCAGTGCTAGAATAACCACAGATACGCAGTATTTT
>TRBJ2-7|TRBV20-1|TRBD2|few
CSARAGRGNSYEQYF
TGCAGTGCTAGAGCGGGGCGGGGGAACTCCTACGAGCAGTACTTC
>TRBJ2-3|TRBV10-3|TRBD1|many
CATSSGTGDVADTQYF
TGTGCCACCTCCTCCGGGACAGGGGACGTTGCGGATACGCAGTATTTT
>TRBJ2-4|TRBV2|TRBD2|once
CALSTGTSAERNIQYF
TGTGCCCTCTCCACTGGGACTAGCGCGGAGAGAAACATTCAGTACTTC
>TRBJ2-7|TRBV9|.|few
CASSGRLGTPYEQYF
TGTGCCAGCAGCGGAAGGCTCGGGACACCCTACGAGCAGTACTTC
>TRBJ2-1|TRBV29-1|.|many
CSELLGGEQFF
TGCAGCGAATTATTAGGGGGTGAGCAGTTCTTC
>TRBJ2-2|TRBV14|TRBD1|few
CASSRRQGPANTGELFF
TGTGCCAGCAGCCGTAGACAGGGGCCGGCGAACACCGGGGAGCTGTTTTTT
>TRBJ2-3|TRBV29-1|TRBD1|.
CSVEVGGQLTDTQYF
TGCAGCGTTGAAGTTGGGGGACAGTTGACAGATACGCAGTATTTT
>TRBJ2-2|TRBV19|TRBD2|few
CASRSAGGDTGELFF
TGTGCCAGTAGATCAGCGGGAGGAGACACCGGGGAGCTGTTTTTT
>TRBJ2-4|TRBV7-2|TRBD2|many
CASSLSGRRAKNIQYF
TGTGCCAGCAGCTTAAGCGGGAGGAGGGCCAAAAACATTCAGTACTTC
>TRBJ2-3|TRBV7-2|.|.
CASSDTQNALSTDTQYF
TGTGCCAGCAGCGATACGCAAAACGCCCTTAGCACAGATACGCAGTATTTT